Below are 24 T cell receptor beta chains sequenced from a single sample in a study of regulatory T cells in long-lasting Graves disease. Described time point: persistent/refractory GD, antithyroid drugs over 5 years with positive TRAb. Making the TCR library involved RNA that had been extracted from PBMCs. Building the TCR beta libraries relied on iRepertoire HTBI primers, and CDR3 regions underwent Arm-PCR. TCRdb independently ran MiXCR on the multiplex PCR reads; one entry per CDR3 protein. The sample has about 450,000 distinct CDR3 sequences; 20% to 25% are singletons. Sample: peripheral blood mononuclear cells (PBMCs), taken when the disease was refractory, from a patient treated with antithyroid drugs. The receptors originated from a female donor with Graves disease.

Only a few counts were recorded for this clonotype. This chain uses TRBV19 with TRBJ1-5; maybe TRBD1 (5 bases). This CDR3 contains 14 residues. The V and J ends lost 3 bases and 5 bases respectively, with 11 bases between them. Germline values: CDR1 LNHDA, CDR2 SQIVND (reference sequence). The DNA of the CDR3 is TGTGCCAGTAGTATCTGGGGCGGTGATCAGCCCCAGCATTTT. This gives the protein CASSIWGGDQPQHF.

This clonotype was seen only a few times. The chain carries TRBV27 and TRBJ2-6, with D maybe TRBD1 (6 bases). CDR3 length equals 16 residues. V dropped 4 bases and J dropped 3 bases, with 13 bases sitting between them. Germline values: CDR1 MNHEY, CDR2 SMNVEV (reference sequence). The CDR3: CASSSHQGIGANVLTF. The CDR3 bases are TGTGCCAGCAGTTCACATCAGGGGATTGGGGCCAACGTCCTGACTTTC.

J is TRBJ2-7 and V is TRBV7-3; 8 bases fit TRBD2. Germline lookup yields CDR1 SGHTA and CDR2 FQGTGA. V was clipped by 3 bases and J by 4 bases; unmatched bases: 14. The CDR3 length is 17 residues. The CDR3 DNA sequence: TGTGCCAGCAGCTTTACCTTCCTCAGCGGGAGTAAGTACGAGCAGTACTTC. It encodes CASSFTFLSGSKYEQYF. Based on the CDR3 plus reference TRBV7-3 and TRBJ2-7, the full variable domain is GAGVSQTPSNKVTEKGKYVELRCDPISGHTALYWYRQSLGQGPEFLIYFQGTGAADDSGLPNDRFFAVRPEGSVSTLKIQRTERGDSAVYLCASSFTFLSGSKYEQYFGPGTRLTVT.

The V call is TRBV28, the J call TRBJ2-1, with 15 positions matching TRBD2. The CDR3 has 15 amino acids. Germline-derived CDR1 and CDR2 are MDHEN and SYDVKM. V was clipped by 5 bases and J by 10 bases; unmatched bases: 6. In DNA form, the CDR3 reads TGTGCCAGCAGTAAGGGACTAGCGGGAGGAGGAGAGCAGTTCTTC. Protein: CASSKGLAGGGEQFF.

This chain uses TRBV20-1 with TRBJ2-7; no clear D. V gave up 3 bases and J gave up 3 bases, with 12 bases separating them. Germline values: CDR1 DFQATT, CDR2 SNEGSKA (reference sequence). The CDR3 is 13 amino acids. The CDR3 sequence: CSARTLRDYEQYF. The CDR3 DNA reads TGCAGTGCTAGGACCCTAAGGGACTACGAGCAGTACTTC.

The J gene is TRBJ1-4, the V gene TRBV7-8; D gene ambiguous. Germline CDR1 and CDR2: SGHVS and FQNEAQ. This CDR3 has 14 amino acids. The germline V and J ends were trimmed by 5 bases and 8 bases, with 15 bases remaining between them. The CDR3 bases are TGTGCCAGCAGCCCGACATTGGGCGGCGAAAAACTGTTTTTT. This gives the protein CASSPTLGGEKLFF.

The rearrangement joins TRBV3-1 to TRBJ2-2, with TRBD2 matching over 7 bases. The V gene's germline CDR1 is LGHDT and CDR2 YNNKEL (reference sequence). J was trimmed by 6 bases and V by 1 base; bases with no gene match: 2. The CDR3 runs 14 residues. The CDR3 reads CASSQVRGAGELFF. Here the CDR3 DNA reads TGTGCCAGCAGCCAAGTTCGGGGGGCCGGGGAGCTGTTTTTT.

This clonotype was seen only a few times. V is TRBV3-1 and J is TRBJ2-2; D perhaps matches TRBD2 (5 bases). Trimming shortened V by 1 base and J by 5 bases, and 11 bases separated the two germline ends. Germline CDR1 LGHDT, CDR2 YNNKEL (reference sequence). This CDR3 is built from 15 residues. The CDR3 spells CASSQGRGRTGELFF. The CDR3 nucleotides are TGTGCCAGCAGCCAAGGAAGAGGGCGGACCGGGGAGCTGTTTTTT.

The genes are TRBV19 and TRBJ2-5, with D unclear. V was cut by 1 base and J by 4 bases, with 4 bases left in between. This CDR3 has 12 residues. CDR1 and CDR2 (germline): LNHDA, SQIVND (reference sequence). CDR3 DNA sequence: TGTGCCAGTAGTATAGCGGTAGAGACCCAGTACTTC. This codes for CASSIAVETQYF. Variable domain in full (rest from reference TRBV19 and TRBJ2-5): DGGITQSPKYLFRKEGQNVTLSCEQNLNHDAMYWYRQDPGQGLRLIYYSQIVNDFQKGDIAEGYSVSREKKESFPLTVTSAQKNPTAFYLCASSIAVETQYFGPGTRLLVL.

The chain recombines TRBV6-1 with TRBJ2-7; D remains unclear. The V gene lost 6 bases and the J gene lost 3 bases, with 9 bases spanning the gap. Germline-derived CDR1 and CDR2 are MNHNS and SASEGT. This CDR3 is built from 12 residues. CDR3 loop: CASSKLGYEQYF. The CDR3 DNA is TGTGCCAGCAGCAAGCTAGGCTACGAGCAGTACTTC.

Only a few counts were recorded for this clonotype. The chain combines TRBV19 with TRBJ1-5; TRBD1 is a possible D gene (6 bases). The V gene's germline CDR1 is LNHDA and CDR2 SQIVND (reference sequence). The V and J ends lost 7 bases and 0 bases respectively, with 10 bases between them. The CDR3 is made up of 14 amino acids. The chain's CDR3 is CASNPQGSNQPQHF. In DNA form, the CDR3 reads TGTGCCAGTAACCCACAGGGTAGCAATCAGCCCCAGCATTTT.

There are a few counts of this clonotype. This chain uses TRBV30 with TRBJ2-4; D unresolved. With 4 bases removed from V and 4 bases from J, the gap between germline ends came to 14 bases. This CDR3 has 14 amino acids. Germline CDR1 is GTSNPN and CDR2 is SVGIG (reference sequence). Here the CDR3 reads CAWTGQIVKNIQYF. As DNA, the CDR3 is TGTGCCTGGACCGGCCAAATAGTTAAAAACATTCAGTACTTC.

The chain employs TRBV3-2 and TRBJ2-7; the tabulated D call, TRBD2, remains unverified against the DNA. TRBV3-2 is a listed pseudogene. The CDR3 is made up of 15 amino acids. The CDR3 spells CASIERGSGSYEQYF. The DNA for the CDR3 is TGTGCCAGCATCGAGCGGGGTTCCGGCTCCTACGAGCAGTACTTC.

This sequence joins TRBV28 and TRBJ2-7; 11 nucleotides line up with TRBD1. The CDR3 sequence is 15 residues long. In germline, CDR1 is MDHEN, CDR2 SYDVKM. Trimming cost V 3 bases and J 6 bases; bases outside gene matches: 7. In DNA, the CDR3 is TGTGCCAGCAGTTTGGGGACAGGGGGAGGAGGCGAGCAGTACTTC. It yields the protein CASSLGTGGGGEQYF.

This clonotype was detected a few times. V is TRBV6-2 or TRBV6-3 and J is TRBJ2-1; 13 nucleotides line up with TRBD2. Trimming removed 0 bases from V and 0 bases from J; junction bases left unmatched: 5. The CDR3 loop spans 19 amino acids. CDR1 MNHEY and CDR2 SVGEGT come from the germline V gene. As DNA, the CDR3 is TGTGCCAGCAGTTACTCGTCATGGACTAGCGGGAGCTCCTACAATGAGCAGTTCTTC. Translation: CASSYSSWTSGSSYNEQFF.

The chain joins TRBV5-1 to TRBJ2-1; the match to TRBD2 covers 9 bases. The CDR3 runs to 16 residues. Germline V gives CDR1 SGHRS, CDR2 YFSETQ. The J segment lost 10 bases and the V segment lost 0 bases, leaving 11 bases of the junction unmatched. CDR3 nucleotides: TGCGCCAGCAGCTTGGATCTGGCGGGAGGGTTTCGGGAGCAGTTCTTC. Translation: CASSLDLAGGFREQFF.

This clonotype was seen at least ten times. The chain joins TRBV28 to TRBJ2-7; TRBD1 agrees at 10 bases. From germline, CDR1 is MDHEN and CDR2 SYDVKM. The V and J ends lost 6 bases and 4 bases, in that order; junction bases with no gene match: 9. The CDR3 is 15 residues long. In DNA, the CDR3 is TGTGCCAGCAGCCGGACCGGGACAGGGGAGTACGAGCAGTACTTC. Translated, it gives CASSRTGTGEYEQYF.

This clonotype was seen many times. The chain employs TRBV11-2 and TRBJ2-7; D perhaps matches TRBD2 (5 bases). In germline, CDR1 is SGHAT, CDR2 FQNNGV. Trimming cost V 5 bases and J 2 bases, with 13 bases left between them. The CDR3 extends over 14 amino acids. CDR3 protein: CASSPLTGTYEQYF. The CDR3 coding sequence is TGTGCCAGCAGCCCCCTGACCGGGACCTACGAGCAGTACTTC.

The chain has TRBV6-5 and TRBJ2-7, with D unresolved. The germline gives CDR1 MNHEY, CDR2 SVGAGI. The CDR3 sequence is 17 residues long. Deletions cut 2 bases from V and 1 base from J, with 18 bases between. As DNA, the CDR3 is TGTGCCAGCAGTTACGGTGGAAGTGGAGCACGGTCCTACGAGCAGTACTTC. The encoded protein is CASSYGGSGARSYEQYF.

V gene TRBV19 combines with J gene TRBJ1-1; no definite D call. V lost 4 bases and J 5 bases, leaving 14 bases between the germline ends. Germline assignment: CDR1 LNHDA and CDR2 SQIVND (reference sequence). The CDR3 consists of 14 residues. As DNA, the CDR3 is TGTGCCAGTAGTAGCAACGCCTTAGGGACTGAAGCTTTCTTT. Translated: CASSSNALGTEAFF.

This clonotype has only a few counts. CDR3 DNA sequence: TGCGCCAGCAGCCAGGACACCTCCTACGAGCAGTACTTC. It is translated as CASSQDTSYEQYF. The rearrangement joins TRBV4-1 to TRBJ2-7; TRBD1 might be the D (5 bases). The ends were cut back, 3 bases at V and 0 bases at J, with 6 bases in the middle. The V gene's germline CDR1 is MGHRA and CDR2 YSYEKL. The CDR3 totals 13 residues.

This clonotype was observed a handful of times. Because the CDR3 is missing its conserved closing phenylalanine or tryptophan, this is likely a read error. This sequence joins TRBV5-6 and TRBJ2-5, with 9 nucleotides matching TRBD2. The CDR3 sequence is 14 residues long. Germline V gene data show CDR1 as SGHDT and CDR2 as YYEEEE. Germline trimming cut 2 bases from V and 5 bases from J; bases unmatched to any gene: 4. CDR3 in amino acids: CASSFSGSLETQYL. CDR3 nucleotides: TGTGCCAGCAGCTTTAGCGGGAGTTTGGAGACCCAGTACCTC.

This clonotype has at least ten counts. The chain has TRBV20-1 and TRBJ2-4; 12 nucleotides agree with TRBD2. Trimming cost V 5 bases and J 7 bases; bases outside gene matches: 3. The germline CDR1 and CDR2 sequences are DFQATT and SNEGSKA (reference sequence). The CDR3 covers 13 residues. The CDR3 here is CSARTSGTNIQYF. The CDR3 bases are TGCAGTGCTCGGACTAGCGGGACGAACATTCAGTACTTC.

This rearrangement joins TRBV29-1 to TRBJ2-4; 7 bases map to TRBD1. V lost 5 bases and J lost 4; bases outside the gene matches: 11. CDR1 and CDR2 from the germline V gene are SQVTM and ANQGSEA. CDR3 size: 15 residues. The CDR3 here is CSVKGTGQRKNIQYF. The CDR3 nucleotides read TGCAGCGTTAAGGGCACGGGACAGCGAAAAAACATTCAGTACTTC.